This T cell receptor beta chain was sequenced during a study of metastatic and nonmetastatic thyroid tumors. With MiXCR, TCRdb reprocessed the PCR reads. The sample yields about 21,000 clones, 35% to 40% seen once. V lost 1 base and J 5 bases, leaving 5 bases between the germline ends. The CDR3 loop spans 12 amino acids. CDR1 and CDR2 (germline): SGHTA, FQGNSA. Among the patients, none had received any treatment before thyroid surgery. The receptor was isolated from a female donor with papillary thyroid cancer or a benign thyroid nodule (not recorded which). Some clones in this sample may be carry-over from other donors' samples. This rearrangement joins TRBV7-2 to TRBJ1-1, with D unresolved. Specimen: tumor tissue. As DNA, the CDR3 is TGTGCCAGCAGCTTAGGACGAACTGAAGCTTTCTTT. This sequence encodes CASSLGRTEAFF.